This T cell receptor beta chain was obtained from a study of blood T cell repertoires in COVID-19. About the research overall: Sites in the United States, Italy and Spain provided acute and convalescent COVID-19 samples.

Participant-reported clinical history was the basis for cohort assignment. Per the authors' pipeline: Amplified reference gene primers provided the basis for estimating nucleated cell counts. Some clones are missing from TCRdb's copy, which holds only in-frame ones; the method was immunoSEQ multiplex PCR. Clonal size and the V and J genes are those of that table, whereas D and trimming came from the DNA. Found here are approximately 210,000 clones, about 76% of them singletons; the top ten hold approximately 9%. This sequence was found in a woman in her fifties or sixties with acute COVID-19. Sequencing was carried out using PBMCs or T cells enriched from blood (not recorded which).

Written as DNA, the CDR3 is TGTGCCAGCAGCTTAAGTGCCGCCCACAGGACCACCGAGTACTCTGGAAACACCATATATTTT. This codes for CASSLSAAHRTTEYSGNTIYF. V usage is TRBV7-8 and J usage is TRBJ1-3, with D perhaps TRBD1 (5 bases). The germline CDR1 and CDR2 sequences are SGHVS and FQNEAQ. CDR3 length equals 21 residues. V was cut by 2 bases and J by 0 bases, with 26 bases left in between.